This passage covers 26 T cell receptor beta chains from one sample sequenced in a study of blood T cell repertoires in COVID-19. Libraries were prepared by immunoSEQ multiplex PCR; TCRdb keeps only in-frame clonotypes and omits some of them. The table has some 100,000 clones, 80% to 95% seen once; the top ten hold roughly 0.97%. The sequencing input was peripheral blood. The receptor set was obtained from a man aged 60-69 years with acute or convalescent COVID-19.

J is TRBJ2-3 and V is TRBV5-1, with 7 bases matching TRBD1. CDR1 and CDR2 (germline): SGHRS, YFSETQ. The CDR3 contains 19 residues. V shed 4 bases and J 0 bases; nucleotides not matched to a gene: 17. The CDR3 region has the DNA TGCGCCAGCAGCCCCGGGTGGTCAGGGGGTCCGAGTAGCACAGATACGCAGTATTTT. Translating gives CASSPGWSGGPSSTDTQYF. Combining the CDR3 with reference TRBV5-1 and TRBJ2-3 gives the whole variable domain KAGVTQTPRYLIKTRGQQVTLSCSPISGHRSVSWYQQTPGQGLQFLFEYFSETQRNKGNFPGRFSGRQFSNSRSEMNVSTLELGDSALYLCASSPGWSGGPSSTDTQYFGPGTRLTVL.

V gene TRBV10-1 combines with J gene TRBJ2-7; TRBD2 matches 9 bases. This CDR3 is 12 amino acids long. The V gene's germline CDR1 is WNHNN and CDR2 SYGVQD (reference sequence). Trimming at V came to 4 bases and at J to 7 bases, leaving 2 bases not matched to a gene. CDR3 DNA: TGCGCCAGCAGTGGGACTAGCGAGGAGCAGTACTTC. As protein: CASSGTSEEQYF.

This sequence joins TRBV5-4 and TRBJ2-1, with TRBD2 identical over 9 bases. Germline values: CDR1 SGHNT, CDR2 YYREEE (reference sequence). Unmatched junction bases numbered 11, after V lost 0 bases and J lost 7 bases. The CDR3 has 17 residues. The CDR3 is CASSLDGVSGSHNEQFF. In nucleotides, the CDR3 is TGTGCCAGCAGCTTGGACGGGGTTAGCGGGAGCCATAATGAGCAGTTCTTC.

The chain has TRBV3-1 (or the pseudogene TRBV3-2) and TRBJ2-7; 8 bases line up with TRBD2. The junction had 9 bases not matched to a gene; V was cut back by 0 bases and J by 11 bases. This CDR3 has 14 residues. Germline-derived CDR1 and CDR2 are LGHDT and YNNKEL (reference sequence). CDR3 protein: CASSQDPGLVPEYV. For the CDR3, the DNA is TGTGCCAGCAGCCAAGATCCGGGACTAGTGCCCGAGTACGTC.

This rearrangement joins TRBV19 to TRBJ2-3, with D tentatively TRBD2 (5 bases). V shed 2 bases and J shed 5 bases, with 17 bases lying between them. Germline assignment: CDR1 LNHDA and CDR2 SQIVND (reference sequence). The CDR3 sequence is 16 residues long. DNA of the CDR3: TGTGCCAGTAGTATACAGCGGAGCCACTCAGGAGATACGCAGTATTTT. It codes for CASSIQRSHSGDTQYF. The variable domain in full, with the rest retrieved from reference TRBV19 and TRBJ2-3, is DGGITQSPKYLFRKEGQNVTLSCEQNLNHDAMYWYRQDPGQGLRLIYYSQIVNDFQKGDIAEGYSVSREKKESFPLTVTSAQKNPTAFYLCASSIQRSHSGDTQYFGPGTRLTVL.

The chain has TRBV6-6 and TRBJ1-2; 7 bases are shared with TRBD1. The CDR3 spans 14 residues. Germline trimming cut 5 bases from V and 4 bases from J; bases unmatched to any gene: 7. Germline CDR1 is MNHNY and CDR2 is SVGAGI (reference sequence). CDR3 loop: CASSPDRDLYGYTF. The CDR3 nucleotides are TGTGCCAGCAGTCCCGACAGGGATCTCTATGGCTACACCTTC.

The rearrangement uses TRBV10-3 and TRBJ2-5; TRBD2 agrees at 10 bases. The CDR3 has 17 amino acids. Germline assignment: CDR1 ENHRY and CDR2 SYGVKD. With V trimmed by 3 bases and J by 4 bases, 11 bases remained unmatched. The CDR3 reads CAISDPGLAGVTETQYF. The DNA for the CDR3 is TGTGCCATCAGTGACCCCGGGCTAGCGGGAGTAACAGAGACCCAGTACTTC.

CDR3 amino acids: CAIGRTSGRSSYNEQFF. Here the CDR3 DNA reads TGTGCCATCGGTAGAACTAGCGGGAGGAGCTCCTACAATGAGCAGTTCTTC. The genes are TRBV10-3 and TRBJ2-1; 12 bases line up with TRBD2. The CDR3 is 17 residues long. V was clipped by 8 bases and J by 0 bases; unmatched bases: 8. Per germline, CDR1 ENHRY and CDR2 SYGVKD.

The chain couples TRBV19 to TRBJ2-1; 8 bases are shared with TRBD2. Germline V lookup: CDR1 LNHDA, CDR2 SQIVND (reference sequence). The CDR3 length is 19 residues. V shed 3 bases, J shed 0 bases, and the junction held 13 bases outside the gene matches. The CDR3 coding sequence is TGTGCCAGTAGTATGAGTAGTCGCCGCGGGAGGCCCTCCTACAATGAGCAGTTCTTC. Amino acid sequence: CASSMSSRRGRPSYNEQFF.

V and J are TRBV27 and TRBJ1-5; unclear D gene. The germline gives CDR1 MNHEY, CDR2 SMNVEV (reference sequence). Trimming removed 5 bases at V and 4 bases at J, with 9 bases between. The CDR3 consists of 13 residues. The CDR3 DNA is TGTGCCAGCAGTGAGGTGGCGAATCAGCCCCAGCATTTT. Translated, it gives CASSEVANQPQHF.

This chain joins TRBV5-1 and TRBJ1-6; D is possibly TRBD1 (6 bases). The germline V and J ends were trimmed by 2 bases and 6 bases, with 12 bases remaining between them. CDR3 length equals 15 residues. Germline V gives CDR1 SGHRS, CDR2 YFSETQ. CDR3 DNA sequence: TGCGCCAGCAGCTTACAGGGCCCCTTTAATTCACCCCTCCACTTT. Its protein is CASSLQGPFNSPLHF.

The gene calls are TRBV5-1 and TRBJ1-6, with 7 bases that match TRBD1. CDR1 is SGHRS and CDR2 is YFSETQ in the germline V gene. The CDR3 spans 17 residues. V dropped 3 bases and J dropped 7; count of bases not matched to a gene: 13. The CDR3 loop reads CASSSGGSGQMNSPLHF. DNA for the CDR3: TGCGCCAGCAGCTCCGGTGGTTCGGGACAGATGAATTCACCCCTCCACTTT.

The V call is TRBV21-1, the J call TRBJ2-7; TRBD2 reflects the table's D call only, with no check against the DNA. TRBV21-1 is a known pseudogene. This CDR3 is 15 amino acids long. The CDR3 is CASSNGGREGYEQYV. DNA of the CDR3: TGTGCCAGCAGCAATGGGGGCAGGGAGGGGTACGAGCAGTACGTC.

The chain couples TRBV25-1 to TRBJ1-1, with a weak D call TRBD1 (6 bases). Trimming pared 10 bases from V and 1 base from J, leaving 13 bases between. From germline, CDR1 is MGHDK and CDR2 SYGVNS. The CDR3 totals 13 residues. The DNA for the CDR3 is TGTGCCACCACAGGGTTAAGGAACACTGAAGCTTTCTTT. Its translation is CATTGLRNTEAFF.

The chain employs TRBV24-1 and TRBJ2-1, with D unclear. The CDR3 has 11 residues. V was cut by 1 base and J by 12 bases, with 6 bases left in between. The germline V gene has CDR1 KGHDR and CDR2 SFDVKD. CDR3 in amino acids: CATSDFRRQFF. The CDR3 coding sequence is TGTGCCACCAGTGATTTTAGAAGGCAGTTCTTC.

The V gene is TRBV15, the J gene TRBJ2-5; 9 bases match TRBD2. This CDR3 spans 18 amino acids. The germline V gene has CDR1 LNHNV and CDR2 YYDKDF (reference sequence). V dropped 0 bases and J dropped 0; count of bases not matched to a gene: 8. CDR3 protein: CATSRDRGGRVYQETQYF. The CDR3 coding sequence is TGTGCCACCAGCAGAGATCGAGGCGGGAGGGTATACCAAGAGACCCAGTACTTC.

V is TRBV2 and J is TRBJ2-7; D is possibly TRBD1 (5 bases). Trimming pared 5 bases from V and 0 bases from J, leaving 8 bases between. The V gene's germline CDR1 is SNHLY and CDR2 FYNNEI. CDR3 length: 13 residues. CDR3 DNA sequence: TGTGCCAGCAGTTCAGGGCCCTCCTACGAGCAGTACGTC. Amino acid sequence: CASSSGPSYEQYV.

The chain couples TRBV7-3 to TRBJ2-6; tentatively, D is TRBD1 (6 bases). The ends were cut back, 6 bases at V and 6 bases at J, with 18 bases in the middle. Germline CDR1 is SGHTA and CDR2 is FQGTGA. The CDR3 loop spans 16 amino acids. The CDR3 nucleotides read TGTGCCAGCAGTCCCGCCGGCAGGGGATCGGCCAACGTCCTGACTTTC. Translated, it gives CASSPAGRGSANVLTF.

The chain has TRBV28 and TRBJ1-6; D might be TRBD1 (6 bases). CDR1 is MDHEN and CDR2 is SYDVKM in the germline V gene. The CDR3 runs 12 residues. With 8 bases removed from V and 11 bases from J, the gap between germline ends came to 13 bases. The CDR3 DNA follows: TGTGCCAGCTCTTACAGGGAGCCACCCCTCCACTTT. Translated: CASSYREPPLHF.

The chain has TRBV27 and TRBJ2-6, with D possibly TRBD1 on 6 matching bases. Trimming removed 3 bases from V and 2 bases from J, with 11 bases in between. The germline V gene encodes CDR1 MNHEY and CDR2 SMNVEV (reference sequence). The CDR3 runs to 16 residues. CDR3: CASSFFTGTGANVLTF. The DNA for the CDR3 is TGTGCCAGCAGTTTTTTCACAGGGACTGGGGCCAACGTCCTGACTTTC.

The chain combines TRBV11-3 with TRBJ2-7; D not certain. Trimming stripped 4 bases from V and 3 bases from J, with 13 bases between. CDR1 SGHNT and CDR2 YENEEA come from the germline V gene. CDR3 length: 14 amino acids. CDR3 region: CASSSIEKIYEQYV. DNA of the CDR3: TGTGCCAGCAGCTCCATAGAAAAGATCTACGAGCAGTACGTC.

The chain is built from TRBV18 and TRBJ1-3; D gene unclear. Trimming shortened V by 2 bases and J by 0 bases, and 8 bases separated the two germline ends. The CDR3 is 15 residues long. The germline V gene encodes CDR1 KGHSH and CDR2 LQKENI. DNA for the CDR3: TGTGCCAGCTCACCAGGAGAGAACTCTGGAAACACCATATATTTT. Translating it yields CASSPGENSGNTIYF.

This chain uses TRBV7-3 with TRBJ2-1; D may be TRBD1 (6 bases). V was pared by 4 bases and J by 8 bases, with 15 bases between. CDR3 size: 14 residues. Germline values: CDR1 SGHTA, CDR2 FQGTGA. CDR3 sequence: CASSSADRQDEQFF. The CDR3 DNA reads TGTGCCAGCAGCTCTGCCGACAGGCAGGATGAGCAGTTCTTC.

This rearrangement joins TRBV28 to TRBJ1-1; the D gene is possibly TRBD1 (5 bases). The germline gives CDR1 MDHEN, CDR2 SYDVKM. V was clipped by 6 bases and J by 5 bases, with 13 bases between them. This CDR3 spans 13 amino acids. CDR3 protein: CASSLLGETEAFF. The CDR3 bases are TGTGCCAGCAGCCTCCTAGGGGAAACTGAAGCTTTCTTT.

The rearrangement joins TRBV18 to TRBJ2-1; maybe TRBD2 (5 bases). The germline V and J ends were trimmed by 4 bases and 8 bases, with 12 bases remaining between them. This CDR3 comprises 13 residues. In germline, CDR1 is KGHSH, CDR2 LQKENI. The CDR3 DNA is TGTGCCAGCTCACAGGATATGGGAGATGAGCAGTTCTTC. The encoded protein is CASSQDMGDEQFF.

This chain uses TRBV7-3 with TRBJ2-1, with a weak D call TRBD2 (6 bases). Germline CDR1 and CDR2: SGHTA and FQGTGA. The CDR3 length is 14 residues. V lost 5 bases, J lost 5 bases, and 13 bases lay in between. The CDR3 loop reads CASSGGGSHNEQFF. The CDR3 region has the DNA TGTGCCAGCAGCGGCGGAGGGAGCCACAATGAGCAGTTCTTC.